This record looks at one TCR beta chain sequence and its context. The data were taken from a study of OX40 agonist ivuxolimab in advanced cancers. The overall study: An agonistic human IgG2 monoclonal antibody against OX40 (CD134) was given. The dose-escalation group included hepatocellular carcinoma, melanoma, renal cell carcinoma and head and neck cancer.

TCRdb's table, derived via immunoSEQ multiplex PCR, lists solely in-frame clones and lacks some. The sample consists of about 77,000 clones, around 80% of them appearing once. V lost 3 bases, J lost 7 bases, and 19 bases lay in between. This CDR3 contains 15 residues. Looked up from germline, CDR1 is SGHTA and CDR2 is FQGNSA. The sequence was obtained from an adult with an advanced solid tumor such as melanoma, head and neck, liver or kidney cancer. The starting material was CD4+ or CD8+ T cells sorted from blood, obtained in a trial of the OX40 agonist ivuxolimab. The chain combines TRBV7-2 with TRBJ2-7; possible D gene TRBD2, 5 bases. CDR3 DNA sequence: TGTGCCAGCAGCTTGGCGAGTGCGTACCCGGGGGAGCAGTACTTC. Its translation: CASSLASAYPGEQYF.